The rows below give T cell receptor beta chains drawn from one sample of a study of metastatic and nonmetastatic thyroid tumors. TCRdb called clones again from the PCR reads with MiXCR. The sample includes around 89,000 clones, 15% seen only once; the top ten take about 3.9%. The specimen sequenced was blood. The receptor source for this set is a female donor with papillary thyroid cancer or a benign thyroid nodule (not recorded which). Some clones in this sample may be carry-over from other donors' samples. Both conserved end residues are part of each CDR3. The D gene is left open where the match is weak. Some rows mark clone size as missing; the rest say once, few, many or name a class of expanded clone.

v_gene	j_gene	abundance	d_gene	CDR3nt	CDR3aa
TRBV28	TRBJ1-2	many	-	TGTGCCAGCAGTTTACCCTTCGGAGGGAACTATGGCTACACCTTC	CASSLPFGGNYGYTF
TRBV6-1	TRBJ1-2	many	-	TGTGCCAGCAGCCCCGTAGGCCTGTATGGCTACACCTTC	CASSPVGLYGYTF
TRBV6-1	TRBJ2-1	few	TRBD2	TGTGCCACGCGGGGACTAGCGGGAGAAACGTCCTACAATGAGCAGTTCTTC	CATRGLAGETSYNEQFF
TRBV6-4	TRBJ1-5	many	TRBD1	TGTGCCAGCAGTGACTTATCAATCCCGGGGACAGACCGGCCCCAGCATTTT	CASSDLSIPGTDRPQHF
TRBV18	TRBJ2-7	many	TRBD1	TGTGCCAGCTCATCCCAAGGACAGGGTTTTTACGAGCAGTACTTC	CASSSQGQGFYEQYF
TRBV19	TRBJ2-7	many	TRBD2	TGTGCCAGTGGGACTAGCGGGGGGGCCGAGCAGTACTTC	CASGTSGGAEQYF
TRBV6-5	TRBJ1-1	many	-	TGTGCCAGCAGTTACTCCTTTGGCACTGAAGCTTTCTTT	CASSYSFGTEAFF
TRBV27	TRBJ2-7	many	-	TGTGCCAGCAGTTTGACAGAGTCCTACGAGCAGTACTTC	CASSLTESYEQYF
TRBV30	TRBJ1-6	many	-	TGTGCCTGGAGTGAACAGCTTTCACCCCTCCACTTT	CAWSEQLSPLHF
TRBV6-1	TRBJ2-5	many	TRBD2	TGTGCCAGCAGTGAAGGGTTAGCGGGGCAAGAGACCCAGTACTTC	CASSEGLAGQETQYF
TRBV28	TRBJ2-1	-	TRBD2	TGTGCCAGCATAAGGTCTAGCGGTGGCCAGACCTCCTACAACGAGCAGTTCTTC	CASIRSSGGQTSYNEQFF
TRBV19	TRBJ2-6	many	-	TGTGCCAGTAGTATCATGATTGGTGCTGGGGCCAACGTCCTGACTTTC	CASSIMIGAGANVLTF
TRBV5-1	TRBJ1-1	many	-	TGCGCCAGCAGCCCGCACGCCGGGACTAAATCGGACACTGAAGCTTTCTTT	CASSPHAGTKSDTEAFF
TRBV4-1	TRBJ1-5	medium-sized	-	TGCGCCAGCAGCCAAGACAGGGCGGTAGGTCAGCCCCAGCATTTT	CASSQDRAVGQPQHF
TRBV3-1	TRBJ2-3	many	-	TGTGCCAGCAGACTGGGCTGGGATACGCAGTATTTT	CASRLGWDTQYF
TRBV11-2	TRBJ2-3	many	TRBD2	TGTGCCAGCAGATCCTCTAGCGGAAGCACAGATACGCAGTATTTT	CASRSSSGSTDTQYF
TRBV10-1	TRBJ2-2	many	-	TGCGCCAGCAGTGAAGGGGCAACGAACACCGGGGAGCTGTTTTTT	CASSEGATNTGELFF
TRBV19	TRBJ1-5	few	TRBD1	TGTGCCAGTAGTACCACAGGGGATAGCAATCAGCACCAGCATTTT	CASSTTGDSNQHQHF
TRBV5-4	TRBJ2-7	-	-	TGTGCCAGCAGCTTGGCCGGGTTAGTGGAAGGGGGATACGAGCAGTACTTC	CASSLAGLVEGGYEQYF
TRBV6-1	TRBJ2-2	few	-	TGTGCCAGCAGGAAGGACAGAAGAACCGGGGAGCTGTTTTTT	CASRKDRRTGELFF
TRBV6-1	TRBJ2-1	-	-	TGTGCCAGCAGTGAAAAAGGCGGGGGCCCCCGAAGCCATTACTTC	CASSEKGGGPRSHYF
TRBV10-3	TRBJ2-3	many	TRBD1	TGTGCCATCACTACGGGACAGAGCACAGATACGCAGTATTTT	CAITTGQSTDTQYF
TRBV12-3/TRBV12-4	TRBJ1-2	many	-	TGTGCCAGCAGTTTAGCGCGGGCAGGGTCCTATGGCTACACCTTC	CASSLARAGSYGYTF
TRBV6-1	TRBJ1-1	-	TRBD1	TGTGCCAGCAGTGAAGCAATGGGACAGGGGGCGGGGAACACTGAAGCTTTCTTT	CASSEAMGQGAGNTEAFF
TRBV11-2	TRBJ2-2	many	-	TGTGCCAGCACCCCAAGTTGGGACCTAACGAACACCGGGGAGCTGTTTTTT	CASTPSWDLTNTGELFF
TRBV10-2	TRBJ2-2	many	-	TGCGCCAGCAGTGAGTCGAAGGGGCCAACGGAGCTGTTTTTT	CASSESKGPTELFF
TRBV20-1	TRBJ1-2	many	-	TGCAGTGCTAGAGCGGGCGGAGATTATACCTACCGCTATGGCTACACCTTC	CSARAGGDYTYRYGYTF
TRBV19	TRBJ2-1	few	TRBD1	TGTGCCAGTAGGGACAGGGCCCTCTCCTACAATGAGCAGTTCTTC	CASRDRALSYNEQFF
TRBV28	TRBJ2-5	many	TRBD1	TGTGCCAGCAGTTTCTCCGGACAGGGAAAAGGGTTTTGGGTAGAGACCCAGTACTTC	CASSFSGQGKGFWVETQYF